The 26 T cell receptor beta chains presented below share a single source sample, sequenced in a study of blood T cells in healthy people across ages. PCR was performed a second time for roughly 7 to 12 cycles using a sample-barcoded 5' primer and a J-beta primer mix. TCRdb recomputed calls from the 5' RACE reads with MiXCR, one row per CDR3 protein. The data contain about 1 million distinct CDR3 sequences, approximately 25% of them singletons. These data were likewise used in another study, on T cells of mothers and their children.

Sequenced input: blood. The receptor source for this set is a girl aged 2-10 years in good health.

The rearrangement uses TRBV14 and TRBJ2-2; D unresolved. V lost 7 bases and J 0 bases, leaving 9 bases between the germline ends. The length of the CDR3 is 14 residues. CDR1 is SGHDN and CDR2 is FVKESK in the germline V gene. The CDR3: CASMSKANTGELFF. In DNA, the CDR3 is TGTGCCAGCATGTCAAAGGCGAACACCGGGGAGCTGTTTTTT.

This clonotype was counted between two and nine times. The chain couples TRBV29-1 to TRBJ2-5, with 10 bases fitting TRBD1. CDR1 and CDR2 from the germline V gene are SQVTM and ANQGSEA. CDR3 size: 13 residues. The V gene end was trimmed by 3 bases and the J gene end by 5 bases; junction bases not matched to a gene: 3. The CDR3 DNA reads TGCAGCGTTGAGACAGGGGGCGAGGAGACCCAGTACTTC. Its protein product is CSVETGGEETQYF.

As to this clonotype: Compared with germline, one end of the junction differs, possibly owing to a read error. The chain joins TRBV5-1 to TRBJ2-1; a weak D match, TRBD2 (5 bases). CDR1 is SGHRS and CDR2 is YFSETQ in the germline V gene. The CDR3 loop spans 14 amino acids. CDR3 residues: CASSLEPSYDEQFF. As DNA, the CDR3 is TGCGCCAGCAGCTTGGAACCTAGCTACGATGAGCAGTTCTTC.

This clonotype turned up a few times. This chain joins TRBV14 and TRBJ2-1; a weak D match, TRBD2 (5 bases). The germline CDR1 and CDR2 sequences are SGHDN and FVKESK. V was cut by 4 bases and J by 9 bases, with 19 bases left in between. The CDR3 extends over 15 amino acids. The CDR3 sequence: CASSPIGLLVGEQFF. The CDR3 DNA reads TGTGCCAGCAGCCCCATCGGACTTCTAGTCGGTGAGCAGTTCTTC.

Regarding this clonotype: One junction end disagrees with the germline gene, perhaps due to a read error. The chain recombines TRBV12-3 or TRBV12-4 with TRBJ1-1; D remains unclear. This CDR3 comprises 14 residues. The CDR3 loop is CASSIPNLDTEAFF. As DNA, the CDR3 is TGCGCCAGCAGCATCCCCAACCTGGACACTGAAGCTTTCTTT.

Comment on this clonotype: Compared with germline, one end of the junction differs, possibly owing to a read error. The chain recombines TRBV10-2 with TRBJ2-7, with 8 bases lining up with TRBD1. CDR3 length equals 16 residues. The germline gives CDR1 WSHSY, CDR2 SAAADI. For the CDR3, the DNA is TGCGCCAGTAGTGAAGGTCCAGGACAGGGAGAGTACGAGCAGTACTTC. This gives the protein CASSEGPGQGEYEQYF.

In nucleotides, the CDR3 is TGTGCCAGCAGCTTAGTAACAGGGACCATATATTTT. Its translation is CASSLVTGTIYF. The V gene is TRBV7-9, the J gene TRBJ1-3, with D possibly TRBD1 on 6 matching bases. CDR1 SEHNR and CDR2 FQNEAQ come from the germline V gene (reference sequence). V lost 1 base, J lost 10 bases, and 8 bases lay in between. This CDR3 has 12 residues.

The chain links TRBV10-3 to TRBJ2-7; D possibly corresponds to TRBD2 (5 bases). Germline loops: CDR1 ENHRY, CDR2 SYGVKD. The CDR3 has 17 residues. V was trimmed by 4 bases and J by 0 bases, leaving 19 bases between them. The CDR3 protein is CAISGRGMQDVSYEQYF. The DNA of the CDR3 is TGTGCCATCAGTGGGCGAGGGATGCAGGATGTCTCCTACGAGCAGTACTTC.

This sequence joins TRBV28 and TRBJ2-3; no definite D call. The CDR3 is 14 residues long. Trimming left V 3 bases short and J 1 base short, with 8 bases between. The V gene's germline CDR1 is MDHEN and CDR2 SYDVKM. The CDR3 protein is CASSFPSGTDTQYF. DNA for the CDR3: TGTGCCAGCAGTTTCCCTTCTGGCACAGATACGCAGTATTTT.

The rearrangement joins TRBV12-3 or TRBV12-4 to TRBJ2-5; D might be TRBD1 (5 bases). Gene TRBJ2-7 matches the end of the DNA better, so the J call may be wrong. The CDR3 loop spans 12 amino acids. CDR3 nucleotides: TGTGCCAGCAGCCAGACCAGGGACGAGCAGTACTTC. Translated: CASSQTRDEQYF.

The V call is TRBV2, the J call TRBJ2-7, with 10 nucleotides matching TRBD2. Germline-derived CDR1 and CDR2 are SNHLY and FYNNEI. Trimming cost V 11 bases and J 3 bases; bases outside gene matches: 7. The CDR3 length is 13 residues. CDR3 region: CAAISGGFYEQYF. As DNA, the CDR3 is TGTGCCGCGATTAGCGGGGGGTTCTACGAGCAGTACTTC.

In this sample, this clonotype turned up a few times. The chain links TRBV27 to TRBJ1-2, with D possibly TRBD1 on 5 matching bases. The CDR3 loop spans 12 amino acids. Germline CDR1 reads MNHEY; CDR2 reads SMNVEV (reference sequence). V shed 8 bases and J shed 0 bases, with 7 bases lying between them. CDR3 residues: CASAGPNYGYTF. In DNA form, the CDR3 reads TGTGCCAGCGCGGGACCTAACTATGGCTACACCTTC.

This clonotype has only a few counts. This chain connects TRBV4-3 to TRBJ2-7; D is undetermined. This CDR3 is 13 amino acids long. The V gene lost 0 bases and the J gene lost 4 bases, with 7 bases spanning the gap. The germline V gene encodes CDR1 LGHNA and CDR2 YSLEER. The CDR3 DNA reads as TGCGCCAGCAGCCAAGAGATCGGGTACGAGCAGTACTTC. Its protein is CASSQEIGYEQYF.

This clonotype came up a few times. The rearrangement joins TRBV12-3 or TRBV12-4 to TRBJ2-5; D not resolved. V lost 2 bases to trimming and J lost 1 base, with 8 bases between them. The CDR3 consists of 14 residues. CDR3 protein: CASSLWSIQETQYF. The CDR3 DNA is TGTGCCAGCAGTTTATGGAGTATCCAAGAGACCCAGTACTTC.

The rearrangement links TRBV20-1 to TRBJ2-7; TRBD2 matches at 8 bases. Germline CDR1 reads DFQATT; CDR2 reads SNEGSKA (reference sequence). The V gene end was trimmed by 3 bases and the J gene end by 3 bases; junction bases not matched to a gene: 7. The CDR3 is 14 amino acids. Written as DNA, the CDR3 is TGCAGTGCTAGGGACGGGAGGGGAAACTACGAGCAGTACTTC. Protein product: CSARDGRGNYEQYF.

This chain joins TRBV7-9 and TRBJ1-2; perhaps TRBD1 as D (5 bases). Per germline, CDR1 SEHNR and CDR2 FQNEAQ (reference sequence). This CDR3 is 14 amino acids long. V lost 5 bases and J 7 bases, leaving 17 bases between the germline ends. The chain's CDR3 is CASSPGMIYVGYTF. CDR3 coding DNA: TGTGCCAGCAGCCCAGGGATGATCTATGTTGGCTACACCTTC.

The chain joins TRBV29-1 to TRBJ1-2; 9 bases align to TRBD1. The CDR3 length is 13 residues. Germline CDR1 reads SQVTM; CDR2 reads ANQGSEA. V shed 7 bases and J 6 bases; nucleotides not matched to a gene: 9. The CDR3 protein is CSGGTGYDNGYTF. Written as DNA, the CDR3 is TGCAGCGGGGGGACAGGGTACGACAATGGCTACACCTTC.

The V and J genes are TRBV6-1 and TRBJ2-7; D is ambiguous. Germline V gene lookup returns CDR1 MNHNS and CDR2 SASEGT. This CDR3 is 10 amino acids long. V lost 1 base and J 6 bases, leaving 1 base between the germline ends. In DNA form, the CDR3 reads TGTGCCAGCAGTGAAGTCGAGCAGTACTTC. Translating gives CASSEVEQYF.

The chain couples TRBV28 to TRBJ1-3; possibly TRBD1 for D (5 bases). The length of the CDR3 is 15 residues. V gave up 6 bases and J gave up 0 bases, with 12 bases separating them. Germline V CDR1 and CDR2: MDHEN, SYDVKM. CDR3 nucleotide sequence: TGTGCCAGCAGCTGGGGGGGGAGCTCTGGAAACACCATATATTTT. Residues: CASSWGGSSGNTIYF.

This clonotype was picked up a small number of times. Here the CDR3 DNA reads TGTGCCAGCAGCCATTGGACAGGGGCTACCTACGAGCAGTACTTC. Its protein is CASSHWTGATYEQYF. V gene TRBV14 combines with J gene TRBJ2-1, with 9 positions matching TRBD1. TRBJ2-7 explains the end of the DNA better; the J call may be wrong. CDR1 is SGHDN, CDR2 FVKESK, per germline. This CDR3 is built from 15 residues.

This clonotype was recorded only once. The CDR3 sequence is CASAFSGADTQYF. As DNA, the CDR3 is TGTGCCAGCGCCTTCAGCGGGGCAGATACGCAGTATTTT. The chain links TRBV3-1 to TRBJ2-3, with 7 bases lining up with TRBD2. V gave up 8 bases and J gave up 4 bases; unmatched junction bases: 6. This CDR3 is built from 13 residues. Germline lookup yields CDR1 LGHDT and CDR2 YNNKEL (reference sequence).

This clonotype was counted between two and nine times. The chain carries TRBV19 and TRBJ1-4; D is unclear. This CDR3 is built from 15 residues. Between the trimmed V and J ends, which lost 4 bases and 4 bases, there was a span of 13 bases. In germline, CDR1 is LNHDA, CDR2 SQIVND (reference sequence). The CDR3 loop is CASSTRHAVNEKLFF. The CDR3 region has the DNA TGTGCCAGTAGTACCCGACACGCCGTTAATGAAAAACTGTTTTTT. The variable domain in full, with the rest retrieved from reference TRBV19 and TRBJ1-4, is DGGITQSPKYLFRKEGQNVTLSCEQNLNHDAMYWYRQDPGQGLRLIYYSQIVNDFQKGDIAEGYSVSREKKESFPLTVTSAQKNPTAFYLCASSTRHAVNEKLFFGSGTQLSVL.

At least ten counts were recorded for this clonotype. V gene TRBV6-2 or TRBV6-3 combines with J gene TRBJ2-7; D not resolved. V was cut by 4 bases and J by 3 bases, with 13 bases left in between. Germline-derived CDR1 and CDR2 are MNHEY and SVGEGT. There are 14 residues in the CDR3. The CDR3 reads CASSFPGTSYEQYF. CDR3 in DNA: TGTGCCAGCAGTTTTCCGGGCACCAGCTACGAGCAGTACTTC.

This clonotype has more than one count but fewer than ten. The chain has TRBV2 and TRBJ2-6, with no clear D. The V gene lost 6 bases and the J gene lost 5 bases, with 11 bases spanning the gap. CDR3 length equals 14 residues. Germline V gives CDR1 SNHLY, CDR2 FYNNEI. This chain's CDR3 is CASRLMDRANVLTF. The CDR3 DNA is TGTGCCAGCAGGCTTATGGACCGGGCCAACGTCCTGACTTTC.

The chain carries TRBV6-2 or TRBV6-3 and TRBJ2-7; D uncertain. The CDR3 sequence is 14 residues long. Trimming removed 8 bases at V and 3 bases at J, with 17 bases between. Germline assignment: CDR1 MNHEY and CDR2 SVGEGT. This CDR3 reads CASQQTVSYYEQYF. CDR3 bases: TGTGCCAGCCAGCAGACGGTATCCTACTACGAGCAGTACTTC.

In this sample, this clonotype turned up a few times. V is TRBV27 and J is TRBJ2-2; 8 bases fit TRBD1. The CDR3 totals 15 residues. V gave up 3 bases and J gave up 4 bases; unmatched junction bases: 4. From germline, CDR1 is MNHEY and CDR2 SMNVEV (reference sequence). CDR3 coding DNA: TGTGCCAGCAGTTTGAGGACAGGGACCACCGGGGAGCTGTTTTTT. Amino acid sequence: CASSLRTGTTGELFF.